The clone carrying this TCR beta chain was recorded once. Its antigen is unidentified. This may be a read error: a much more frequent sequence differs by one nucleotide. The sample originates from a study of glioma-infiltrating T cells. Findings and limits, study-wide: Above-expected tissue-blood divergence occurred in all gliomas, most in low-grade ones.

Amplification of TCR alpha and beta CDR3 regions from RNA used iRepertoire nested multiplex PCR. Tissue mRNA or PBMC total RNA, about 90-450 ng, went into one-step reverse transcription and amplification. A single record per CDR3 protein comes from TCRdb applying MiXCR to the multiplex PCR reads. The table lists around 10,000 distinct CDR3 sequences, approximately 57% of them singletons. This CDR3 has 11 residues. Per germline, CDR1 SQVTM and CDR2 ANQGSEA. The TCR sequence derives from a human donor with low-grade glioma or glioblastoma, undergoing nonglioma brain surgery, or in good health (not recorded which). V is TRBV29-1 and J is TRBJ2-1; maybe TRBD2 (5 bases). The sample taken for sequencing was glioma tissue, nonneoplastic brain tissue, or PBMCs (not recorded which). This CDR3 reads CTVGLGGEQFF. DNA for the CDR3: TGCACCGTTGGGCTAGGAGGAGAGCAGTTCTTC.